This TCR beta chain appears in the sequencing data of a study of regulatory T cells in long-lasting Graves disease. Specified time point: newly diagnosed GD, antithyroid drugs for less than 3 months. TCR sequences were obtained from RNA taken from PBMCs. An endocrinology unit in Xi'an, China, supplied the patients. CDR1 and CDR2 from the germline V gene are DFQATT and SNEGSKA (reference sequence). This CDR3 has 15 amino acids. Trimming left V 0 bases short and J 4 bases short, with 15 bases between. To make TCR beta libraries, researchers used iRepertoire HTBI primers and Arm-PCR of CDR3 regions. TCRdb independently ran MiXCR on the multiplex PCR reads; one entry per CDR3 protein. The table has roughly 420,000 distinct CDR3 sequences, 16% seen once. This same sample was also taken into another study, of T cells in Graves' hyperthyroidism and ophthalmopathy. That source reports: Ophthalmopathy and stable hyperthyroidism were told apart by a 13 V-J model.

This clonotype was sampled from a young woman with Graves disease. The source was peripheral blood mononuclear cells (PBMCs), collected at new diagnosis, from a patient treated with antithyroid drugs. The chain combines TRBV20-1 with TRBJ2-5; D possibly corresponds to TRBD1 (5 bases). The CDR3 nucleotides are TGCAGTGCTAGAGATAGTAGGACACCGCGAGAGACCCAGTACTTC. Translated, it gives CSARDSRTPRETQYF.